These T cell receptor beta chains were read from a single sample in a study of response to subunit inactivated influenza vaccine. TCRdb re-derived calls from the RT-PCR reads in MiXCR, one entry per CDR3 protein. The data hold roughly 760,000 distinct CDR3 sequences, with 20% to 25% observed a single time. Material: PBMCs from blood, obtained approximately 5 days after vaccination. Receptor source: a man aged 45-65 years who received an inactivated influenza vaccine. CDR3s include the opening cysteine and the closing phenylalanine or tryptophan. D genes are given only for firm matches. For some rows the clone size is stated as once, few or many, or as a class when expanded; others skip it.

d_call clone_size j_call v_call cdr3_nt cdr3_aa
TRBD1 many TRBJ1-2 TRBV12-3/TRBV12-4 TGTGCCAGCAGTTTGGGACAGCTTAACTATGGCTACACCTTC CASSLGQLNYGYTF
TRBD2 few TRBJ2-7 TRBV6-2/TRBV6-3 TGTGCCAGCAGATCACTAGCGGGTACCTACGAGCAGTACTTC CASRSLAGTYEQYF
- - TRBJ1-2 TRBV6-1 TGTGCCAGCACCAAGGACAGTGGGTCTAACTATGGCTACACCTTC CASTKDSGSNYGYTF
TRBD2 few TRBJ2-2 TRBV20-1 TGCAGTGCTAGAAATAGGAGCGGGGAGAACACCGGGGAGCTGTTTTTT CSARNRSGENTGELFF
TRBD2 few TRBJ2-1 TRBV7-9 TGTGCCAGCAGCGCTAGCGGGAGCATCCATGAGCAGTTCTTC CASSASGSIHEQFF
TRBD1 - TRBJ1-5 TRBV6-1 TGTGCCAGCAGTGCAGAGCCAGGGGGACGGAATCATCCCCAGCATTTT CASSAEPGGRNHPQHF
TRBD1 - TRBJ2-7 TRBV24-1 TGTGCCACCAGTGACGCGACAGGGGGCGAGCAGTACTTC CATSDATGGEQYF
TRBD2 few TRBJ2-3 TRBV5-4 TGTGCCAGCAGCTCCATCCCCCCGACTAGCGGGGGGTTGGGTGCGGATACGCAGTATTTT CASSSIPPTSGGLGADTQYF
TRBD2 - TRBJ2-3 TRBV24-1 TGTGCCACCAGTGACTTTAGCGGGGGTCGTGATACGCAGTATTTT CATSDFSGGRDTQYF
- - TRBJ1-6 TRBV7-9 TGTGCCAGCTCACGGGGTCAGTTTTCACCCCTCCACTTT CASSRGQFSPLHF
- - TRBJ2-1 TRBV2 TGTGCCAGCAGTGAAGCGGGCCTTAGCGGCAATGAGCAGTTCTTC CASSEAGLSGNEQFF
TRBD2 few TRBJ2-3 TRBV5-1 TGCGCCAGCAGCCGCCGGCTCGGGACTACTACGGATACGCAGTATTTT CASSRRLGTTTDTQYF
- few TRBJ2-5 TRBV18 TGTGCCAGCTCACCTGGACAGATCCCAGGGGAGACCCAGTACTTC CASSPGQIPGETQYF
TRBD2 few TRBJ2-3 TRBV7-3 TGTGCCAGCAGCTTAAAACCCAGCGGACTAGCGGGCACAGATACGCAGTATTTT CASSLKPSGLAGTDTQYF
- few TRBJ2-1 TRBV5-6 TGTGCCAGCAGCTTGTCGGCGGAACGCTACAATGAGCAGTTCTTC CASSLSAERYNEQFF
- few TRBJ1-1 TRBV6-1 TGTGCCAGCAGTGAACTAGGAAAGAACACTGAAGCTTTCTTT CASSELGKNTEAFF
TRBD2 - TRBJ2-5 TRBV18 TGTGCCAGCTCACCACCGGGACTACTCCAAGAGACCCAGTACTTC CASSPPGLLQETQYF